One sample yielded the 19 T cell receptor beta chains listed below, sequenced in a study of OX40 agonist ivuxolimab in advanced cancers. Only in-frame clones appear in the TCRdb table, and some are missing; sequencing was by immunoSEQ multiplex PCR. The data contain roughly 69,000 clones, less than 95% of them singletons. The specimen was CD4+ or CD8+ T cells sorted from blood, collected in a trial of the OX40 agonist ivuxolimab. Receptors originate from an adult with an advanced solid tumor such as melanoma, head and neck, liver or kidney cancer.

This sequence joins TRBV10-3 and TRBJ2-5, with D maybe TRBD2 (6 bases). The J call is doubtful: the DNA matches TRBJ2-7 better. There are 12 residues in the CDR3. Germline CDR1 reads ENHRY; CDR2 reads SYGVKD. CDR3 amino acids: CAISELADEQYF. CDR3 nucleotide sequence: TGTGCCATCAGTGAGTTAGCGGACGAGCAGTACTTC.

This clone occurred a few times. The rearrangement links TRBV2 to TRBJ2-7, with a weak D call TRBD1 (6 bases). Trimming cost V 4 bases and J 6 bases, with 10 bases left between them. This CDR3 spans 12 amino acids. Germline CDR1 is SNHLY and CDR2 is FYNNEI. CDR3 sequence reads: CASSGQGREQYF. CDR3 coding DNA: TGTGCCAGCAGTGGGCAGGGGCGCGAGCAGTACTTC. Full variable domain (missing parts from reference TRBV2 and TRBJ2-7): EPEVTQTPSHQVTQMGQEVILRCVPISNHLYFYWYRQILGQKVEFLVSFYNNEISEKSEIFDDQFSVERPDGSNFTLKIRSTKLEDSAMYFCASSGQGREQYFGPGTRLTVT.

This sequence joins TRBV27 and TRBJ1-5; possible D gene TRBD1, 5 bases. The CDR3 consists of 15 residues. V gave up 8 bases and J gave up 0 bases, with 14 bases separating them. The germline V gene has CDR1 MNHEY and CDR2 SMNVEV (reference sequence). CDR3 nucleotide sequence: TGTGCCAGCGGGAGGCGCAGGGATAGCAATCAGCCCCAGCATTTT. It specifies CASGRRRDSNQPQHF.

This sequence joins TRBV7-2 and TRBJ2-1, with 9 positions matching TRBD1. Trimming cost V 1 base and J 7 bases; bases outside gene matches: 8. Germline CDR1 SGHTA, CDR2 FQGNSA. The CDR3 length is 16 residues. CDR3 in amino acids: CASSLEAGQGSNEQFF. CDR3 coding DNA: TGTGCCAGCAGCTTAGAAGCCGGACAGGGGAGTAATGAGCAGTTCTTC. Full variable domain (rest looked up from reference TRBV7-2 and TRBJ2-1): GAGVSQSPSNKVTEKGKDVELRCDPISGHTALYWYRQSLGQGLEFLIYFQGNSAPDKSGLPSDRFSAERTGGSVSTLTIQRTQQEDSAVYLCASSLEAGQGSNEQFFGPGTRLTVL.

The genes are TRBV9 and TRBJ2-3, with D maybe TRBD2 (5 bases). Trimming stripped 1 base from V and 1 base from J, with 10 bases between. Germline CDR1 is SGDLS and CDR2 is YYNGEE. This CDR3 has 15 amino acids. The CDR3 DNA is TGTGCCAGCAGCGTAATGGGAGAGCGCACAGATACGCAGTATTTT. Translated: CASSVMGERTDTQYF.

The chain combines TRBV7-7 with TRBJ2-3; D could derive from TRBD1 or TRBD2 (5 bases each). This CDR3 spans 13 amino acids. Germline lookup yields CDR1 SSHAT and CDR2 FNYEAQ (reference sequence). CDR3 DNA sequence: TGTGCTAGCGCGAGGGGTAACACAGATACGCAGTATTTT. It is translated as CASARGNTDTQYF.

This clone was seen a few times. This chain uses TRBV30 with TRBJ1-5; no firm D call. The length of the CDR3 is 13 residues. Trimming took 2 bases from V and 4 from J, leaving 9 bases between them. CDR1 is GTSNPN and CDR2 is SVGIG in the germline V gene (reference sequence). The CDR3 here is CAWSTDGNQPQHF. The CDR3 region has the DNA TGTGCCTGGAGTACGGACGGTAATCAGCCCCAGCATTTT.

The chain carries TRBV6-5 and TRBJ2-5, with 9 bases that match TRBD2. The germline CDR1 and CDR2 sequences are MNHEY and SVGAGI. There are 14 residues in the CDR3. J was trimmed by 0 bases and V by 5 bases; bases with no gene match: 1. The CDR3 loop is CASSGLANQETQYF. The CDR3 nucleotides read TGTGCCAGCAGTGGACTAGCGAACCAAGAGACCCAGTACTTC.

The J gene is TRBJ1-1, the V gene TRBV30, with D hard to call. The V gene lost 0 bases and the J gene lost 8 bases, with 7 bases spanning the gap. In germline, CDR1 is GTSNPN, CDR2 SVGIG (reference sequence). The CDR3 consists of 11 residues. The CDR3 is CAWSVKREAFF. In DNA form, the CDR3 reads TGTGCCTGGAGTGTAAAAAGGGAAGCTTTCTTT.

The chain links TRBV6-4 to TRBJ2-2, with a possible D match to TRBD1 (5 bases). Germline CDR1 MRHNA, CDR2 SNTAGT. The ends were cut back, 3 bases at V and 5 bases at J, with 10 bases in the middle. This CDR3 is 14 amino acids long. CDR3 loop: CASSEQGWTGELFF. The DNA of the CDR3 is TGTGCCAGCAGTGAGCAGGGATGGACCGGGGAGCTGTTTTTT.

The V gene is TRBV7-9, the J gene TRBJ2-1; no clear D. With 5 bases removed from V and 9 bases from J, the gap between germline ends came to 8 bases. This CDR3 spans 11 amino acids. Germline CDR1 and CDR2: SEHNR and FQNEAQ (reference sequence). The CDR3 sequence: CASSPLGEQFF. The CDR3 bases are TGTGCCAGCAGCCCTCTTGGTGAGCAGTTCTTC.

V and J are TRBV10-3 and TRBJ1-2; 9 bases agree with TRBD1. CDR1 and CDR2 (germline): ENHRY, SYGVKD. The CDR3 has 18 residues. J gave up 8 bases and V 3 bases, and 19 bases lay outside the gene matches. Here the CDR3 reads CAISDSGTGLLRLRGYTF. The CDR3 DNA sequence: TGTGCCATCAGTGACTCCGGGACAGGGCTACTAAGACTGCGAGGCTACACCTTC.

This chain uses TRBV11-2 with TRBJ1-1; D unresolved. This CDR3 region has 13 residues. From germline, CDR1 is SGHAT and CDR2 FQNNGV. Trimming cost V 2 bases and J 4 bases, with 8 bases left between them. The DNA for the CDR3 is TGTGCCAGCAGCTTATTCGAAGGCACTGAAGCTTTCTTT. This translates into CASSLFEGTEAFF.

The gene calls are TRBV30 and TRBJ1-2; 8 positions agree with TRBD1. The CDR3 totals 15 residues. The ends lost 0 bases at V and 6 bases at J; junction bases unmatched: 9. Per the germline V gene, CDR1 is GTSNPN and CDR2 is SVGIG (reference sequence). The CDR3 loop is CAWSVGGAGGHGYTF. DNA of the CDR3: TGTGCCTGGAGTGTTGGTGGTGCAGGGGGCCATGGCTACACCTTC.

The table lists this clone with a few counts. The CDR3 protein is CASSELQFTGELFF. CDR3 sequence (DNA): TGTGCCAGCAGTGAGCTGCAGTTCACCGGGGAGCTGTTTTTT. The rearrangement joins TRBV6-1 to TRBJ2-2; D remains unclear. The ends were cut back, 3 bases at V and 4 bases at J, with 9 bases in the middle. Per germline, CDR1 MNHNS and CDR2 SASEGT. This CDR3 region has 14 residues.

The CDR3 region is CASGWGTSGRTDTQYF. DNA of the CDR3: TGTGCTAGTGGTTGGGGGACTAGCGGGCGCACAGATACGCAGTATTTT. The chain employs TRBV12-5 and TRBJ2-3, with 12 bases fitting TRBD2. The V gene end was trimmed by 4 bases and the J gene end by 1 base; junction bases not matched to a gene: 3. Germline-derived CDR1 and CDR2 are LGHNT and FRNRAP. There are 16 residues in the CDR3.

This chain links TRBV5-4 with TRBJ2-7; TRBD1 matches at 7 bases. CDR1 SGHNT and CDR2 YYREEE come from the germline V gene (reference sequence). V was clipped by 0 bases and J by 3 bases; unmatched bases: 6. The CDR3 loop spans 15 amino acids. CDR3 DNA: TGTGCCAGCAGCTTGGGGGGACAGAAGAACTACGAGCAGTACTTC. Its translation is CASSLGGQKNYEQYF.

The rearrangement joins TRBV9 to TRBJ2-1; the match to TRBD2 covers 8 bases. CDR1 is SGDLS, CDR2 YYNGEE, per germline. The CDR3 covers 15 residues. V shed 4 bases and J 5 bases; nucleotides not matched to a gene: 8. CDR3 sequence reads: CASSSSGTRDNEQFF. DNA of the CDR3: TGTGCCAGCAGCTCCTCCGGGACTAGAGACAATGAGCAGTTCTTC.

This chain's CDR3 is CASSRPPEEEKLFF. The DNA of the CDR3 is TGTGCCAGTAGCAGGCCCCCCGAGGAGGAAAAACTGTTTTTT. The rearrangement joins TRBV19 to TRBJ1-4; D gene uncertain. There are 14 residues in the CDR3. Germline lookup yields CDR1 LNHDA and CDR2 SQIVND (reference sequence). The V gene lost 6 bases and the J gene lost 8 bases, with 16 bases spanning the gap.